This record concerns one T cell receptor (beta chain) sequence. This entry belongs to a study of shared T cell receptors in the human thymus. Trimming cost V 3 bases and J 2 bases; bases outside gene matches: 14. Germline CDR1 MGHRA, CDR2 YSYEKL. The CDR3 consists of 19 residues. Sequencing used immunoSEQ multiplex PCR; TCRdb keeps in-frame clones, though not all of them. In the table there are 550,000 to 800,000 clones, approximately 85% of which are singletons. The data also belong to a second study, concerning human thymus T cells. This second study notes: Thymic and blood repertoires appeared to display a bias in their usage of V and J genes.

This chain links TRBV4-1 with TRBJ2-7, with 12 bases fitting TRBD2. Sequencing was done on a sample of thymocytes. This clonotype was obtained from a girl under three years old with a congenital heart defect. The CDR3 sequence: CASSHIGLAGTTKPYEQYF. DNA of the CDR3: TGCGCCAGCAGCCATATAGGACTAGCGGGGACCACGAAACCCTACGAGCAGTACTTC.